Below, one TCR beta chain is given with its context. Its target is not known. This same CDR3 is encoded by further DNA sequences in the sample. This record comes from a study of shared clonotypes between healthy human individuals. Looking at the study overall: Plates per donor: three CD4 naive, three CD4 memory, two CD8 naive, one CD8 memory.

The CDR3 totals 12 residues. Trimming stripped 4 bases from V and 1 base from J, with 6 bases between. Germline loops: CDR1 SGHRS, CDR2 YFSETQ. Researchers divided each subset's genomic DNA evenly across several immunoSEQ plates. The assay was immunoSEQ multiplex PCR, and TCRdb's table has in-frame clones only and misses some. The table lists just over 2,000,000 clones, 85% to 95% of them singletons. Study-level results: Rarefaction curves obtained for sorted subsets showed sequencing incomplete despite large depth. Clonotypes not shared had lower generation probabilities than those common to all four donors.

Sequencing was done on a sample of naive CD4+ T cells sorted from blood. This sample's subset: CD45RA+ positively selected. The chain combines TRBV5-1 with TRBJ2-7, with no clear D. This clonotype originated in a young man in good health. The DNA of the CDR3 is TGCGCCAGCAGCGTGGATTCCTACGAGCAGTACTTC. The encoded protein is CASSVDSYEQYF.